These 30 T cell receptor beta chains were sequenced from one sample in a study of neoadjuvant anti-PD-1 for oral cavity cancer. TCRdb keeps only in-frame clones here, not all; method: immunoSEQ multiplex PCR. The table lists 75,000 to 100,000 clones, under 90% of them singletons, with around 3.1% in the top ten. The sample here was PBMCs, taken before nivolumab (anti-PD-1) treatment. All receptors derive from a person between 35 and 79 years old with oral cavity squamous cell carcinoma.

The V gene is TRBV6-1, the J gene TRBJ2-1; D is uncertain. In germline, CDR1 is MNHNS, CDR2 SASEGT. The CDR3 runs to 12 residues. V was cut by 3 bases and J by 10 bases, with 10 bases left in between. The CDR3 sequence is CASSDYTDEQFF. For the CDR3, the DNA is TGTGCCAGCAGTGATTATACAGACGAGCAGTTCTTC.

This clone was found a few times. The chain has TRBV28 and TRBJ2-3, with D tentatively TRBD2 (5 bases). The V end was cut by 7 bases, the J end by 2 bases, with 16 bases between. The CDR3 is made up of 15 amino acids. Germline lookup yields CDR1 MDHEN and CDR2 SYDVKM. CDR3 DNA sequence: TGTGCCAGCACCCGGGCCGACGGGATCACAGATACGCAGTATTTT. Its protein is CASTRADGITDTQYF.

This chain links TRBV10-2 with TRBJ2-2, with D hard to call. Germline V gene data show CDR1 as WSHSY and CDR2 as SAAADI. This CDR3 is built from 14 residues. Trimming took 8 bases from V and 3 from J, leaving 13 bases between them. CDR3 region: CASHPGYDTGELFF. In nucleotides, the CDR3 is TGCGCCAGCCACCCGGGTTACGACACCGGGGAGCTGTTTTTT.

Here the CDR3 reads CASSQSQIEQFF. DNA for the CDR3: TGTGCCAGCAGCCAAAGTCAAATCGAGCAGTTCTTC. The rearrangement uses TRBV14 and TRBJ2-1; D unresolved. Per germline, CDR1 SGHDN and CDR2 FVKESK. This CDR3 has 12 residues. The V end was cut by 2 bases, the J end by 10 bases, with 9 bases between.

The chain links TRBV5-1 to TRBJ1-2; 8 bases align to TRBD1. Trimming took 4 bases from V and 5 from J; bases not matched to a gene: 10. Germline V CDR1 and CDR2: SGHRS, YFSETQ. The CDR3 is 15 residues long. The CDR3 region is CASSADTGTGYGYTF. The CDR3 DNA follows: TGCGCCAGCAGCGCAGATACCGGGACAGGATATGGCTACACCTTC.

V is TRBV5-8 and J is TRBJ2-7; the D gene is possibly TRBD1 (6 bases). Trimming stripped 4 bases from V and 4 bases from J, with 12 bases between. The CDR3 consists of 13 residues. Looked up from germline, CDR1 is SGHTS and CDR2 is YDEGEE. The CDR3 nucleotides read TGTGCCAGCAGCCAAGACAGGATTTACGAGCAGTACTTC. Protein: CASSQDRIYEQYF.

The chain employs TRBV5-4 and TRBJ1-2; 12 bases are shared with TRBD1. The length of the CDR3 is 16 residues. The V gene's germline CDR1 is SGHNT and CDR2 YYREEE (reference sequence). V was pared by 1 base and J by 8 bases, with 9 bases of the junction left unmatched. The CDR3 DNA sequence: TGTGCCAGCAGCTTGTTAATGGGACAGGGGGCGCAAGGCTACACCTTC. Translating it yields CASSLLMGQGAQGYTF.

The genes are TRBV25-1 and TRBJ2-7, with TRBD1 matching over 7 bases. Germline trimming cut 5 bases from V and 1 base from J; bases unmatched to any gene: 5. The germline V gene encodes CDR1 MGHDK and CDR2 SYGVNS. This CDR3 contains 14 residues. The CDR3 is CASSPQTGSYEQYF. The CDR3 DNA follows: TGTGCCAGCAGTCCCCAGACAGGGTCCTACGAGCAGTACTTC.

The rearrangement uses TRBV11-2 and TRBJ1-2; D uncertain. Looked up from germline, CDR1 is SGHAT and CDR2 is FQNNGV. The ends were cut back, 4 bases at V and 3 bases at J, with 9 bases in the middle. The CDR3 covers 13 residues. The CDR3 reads CASSSRWDYGYTF. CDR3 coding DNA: TGTGCCAGCAGCTCTAGATGGGACTATGGCTACACCTTC. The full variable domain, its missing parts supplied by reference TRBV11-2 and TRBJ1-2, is EAGVAQSPRYKIIEKRQSVAFWCNPISGHATLYWYQQILGQGPKLLIQFQNNGVVDDSQLPKDRFSAERLKGVDSTLKIQPAKLEDSAVYLCASSSRWDYGYTFGSGTRLTVV.

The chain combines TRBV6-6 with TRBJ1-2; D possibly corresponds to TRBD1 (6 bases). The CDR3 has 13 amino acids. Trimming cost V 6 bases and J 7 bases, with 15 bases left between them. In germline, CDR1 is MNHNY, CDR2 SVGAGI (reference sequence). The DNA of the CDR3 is TGTGCCAGCAGCCCTCTAGGGGGGGTTGGCTACACCTTC. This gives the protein CASSPLGGVGYTF.

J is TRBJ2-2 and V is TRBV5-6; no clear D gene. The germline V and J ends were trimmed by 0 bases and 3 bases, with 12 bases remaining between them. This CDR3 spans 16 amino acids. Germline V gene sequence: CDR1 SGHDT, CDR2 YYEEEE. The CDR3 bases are TGTGCCAGCAGCTTGGTTTCCACCCCCGACACCGGGGAGCTGTTTTTT. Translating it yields CASSLVSTPDTGELFF.

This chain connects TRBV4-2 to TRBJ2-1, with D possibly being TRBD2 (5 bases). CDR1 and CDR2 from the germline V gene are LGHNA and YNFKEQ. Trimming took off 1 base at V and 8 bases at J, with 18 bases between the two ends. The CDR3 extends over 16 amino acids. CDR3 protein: CASSQGPADRVDEQFF. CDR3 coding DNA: TGTGCCAGCAGCCAAGGGCCAGCGGATCGGGTGGATGAGCAGTTCTTC.

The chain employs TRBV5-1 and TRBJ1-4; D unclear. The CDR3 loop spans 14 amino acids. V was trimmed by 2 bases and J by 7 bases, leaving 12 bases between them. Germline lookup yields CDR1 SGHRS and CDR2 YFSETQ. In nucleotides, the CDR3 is TGCGCCAGCAGCTTATGGCTGGGTAGTGAAAAACTGTTTTTT. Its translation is CASSLWLGSEKLFF.

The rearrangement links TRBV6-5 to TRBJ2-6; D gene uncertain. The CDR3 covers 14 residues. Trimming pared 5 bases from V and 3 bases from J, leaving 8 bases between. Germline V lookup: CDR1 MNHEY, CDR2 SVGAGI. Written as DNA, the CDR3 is TGTGCCAGCAGTAAAGTAGGTGGGGCCAACGTCCTGACTTTC. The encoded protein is CASSKVGGANVLTF.

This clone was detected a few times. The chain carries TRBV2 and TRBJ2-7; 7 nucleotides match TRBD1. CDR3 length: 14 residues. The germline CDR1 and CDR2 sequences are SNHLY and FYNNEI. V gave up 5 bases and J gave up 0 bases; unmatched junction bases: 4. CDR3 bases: TGTGCCAGCAGTTCCCGGGACAGCTCCTACGAGCAGTACTTC. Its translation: CASSSRDSSYEQYF.

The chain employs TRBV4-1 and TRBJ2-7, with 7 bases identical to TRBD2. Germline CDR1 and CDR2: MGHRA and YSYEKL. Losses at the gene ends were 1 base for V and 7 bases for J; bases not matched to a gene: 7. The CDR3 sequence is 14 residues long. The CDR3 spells CASSQGEGWREQYF. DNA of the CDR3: TGCGCCAGCAGCCAAGGGGAGGGGTGGCGAGAGCAGTACTTC.

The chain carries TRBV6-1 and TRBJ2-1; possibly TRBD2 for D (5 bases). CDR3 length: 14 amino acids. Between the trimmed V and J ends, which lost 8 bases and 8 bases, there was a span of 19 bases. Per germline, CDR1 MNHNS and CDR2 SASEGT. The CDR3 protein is CASGSVYMGDEQFF. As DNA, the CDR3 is TGTGCCAGCGGTAGCGTATATATGGGCGATGAGCAGTTCTTC.

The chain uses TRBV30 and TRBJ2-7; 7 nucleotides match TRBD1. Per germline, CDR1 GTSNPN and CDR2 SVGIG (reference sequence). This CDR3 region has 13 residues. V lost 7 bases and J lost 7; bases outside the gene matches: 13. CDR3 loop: CAYSGGQSSEQYF. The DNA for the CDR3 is TGTGCCTACTCAGGGGGACAGTCGTCGGAGCAGTACTTC.

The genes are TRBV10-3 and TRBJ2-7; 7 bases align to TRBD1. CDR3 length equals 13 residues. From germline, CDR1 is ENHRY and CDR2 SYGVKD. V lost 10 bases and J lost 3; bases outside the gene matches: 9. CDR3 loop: CASTRDRSYEQYF. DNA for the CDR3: TGTGCCAGTACCCGGGACAGAAGCTACGAGCAGTACTTC.

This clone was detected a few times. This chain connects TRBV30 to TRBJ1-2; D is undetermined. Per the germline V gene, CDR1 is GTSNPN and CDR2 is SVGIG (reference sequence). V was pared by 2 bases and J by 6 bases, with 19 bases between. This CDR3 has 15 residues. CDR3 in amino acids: CAWSSTPRPWDGYTF. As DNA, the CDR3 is TGTGCCTGGAGTTCTACTCCCCGGCCTTGGGATGGCTACACCTTC. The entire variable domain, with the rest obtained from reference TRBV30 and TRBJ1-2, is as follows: SQTIHQWPATLVQPVGSPLSLECTVEGTSNPNLYWYRQAAGRGLQLLFYSVGIGQISSEVPQNLSASRPQDRQFILSSKKLLLSDSGFYLCAWSSTPRPWDGYTFGSGTRLTVV.

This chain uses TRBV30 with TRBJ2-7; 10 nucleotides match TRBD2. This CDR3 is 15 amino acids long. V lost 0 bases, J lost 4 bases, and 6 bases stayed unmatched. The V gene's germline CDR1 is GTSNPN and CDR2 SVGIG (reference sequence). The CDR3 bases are TGTGCCTGGAGTGTAGGGCTAGCGGGAGCATACGAGCAGTACTTC. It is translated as CAWSVGLAGAYEQYF.

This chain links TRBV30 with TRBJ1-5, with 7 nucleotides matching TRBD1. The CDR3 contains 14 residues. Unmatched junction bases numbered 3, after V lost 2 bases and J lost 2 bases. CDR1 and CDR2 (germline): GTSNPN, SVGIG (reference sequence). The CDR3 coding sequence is TGTGCCTGGAGTCGGACAGGAGGCAATCAGCCCCAGCATTTT. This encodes CAWSRTGGNQPQHF. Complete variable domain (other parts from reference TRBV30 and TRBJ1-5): SQTIHQWPATLVQPVGSPLSLECTVEGTSNPNLYWYRQAAGRGLQLLFYSVGIGQISSEVPQNLSASRPQDRQFILSSKKLLLSDSGFYLCAWSRTGGNQPQHFGDGTRLSIL.

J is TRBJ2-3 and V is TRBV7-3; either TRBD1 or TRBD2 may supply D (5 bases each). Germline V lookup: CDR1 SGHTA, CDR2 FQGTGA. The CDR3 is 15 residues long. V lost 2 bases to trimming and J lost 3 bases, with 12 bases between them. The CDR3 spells CASSLFGTDTDTQYF. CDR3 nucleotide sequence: TGTGCCAGCAGCTTATTCGGGACGGATACAGATACGCAGTATTTT. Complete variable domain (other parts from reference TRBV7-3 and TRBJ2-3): GAGVSQTPSNKVTEKGKYVELRCDPISGHTALYWYRQSLGQGPEFLIYFQGTGAADDSGLPNDRFFAVRPEGSVSTLKIQRTERGDSAVYLCASSLFGTDTDTQYFGPGTRLTVL.

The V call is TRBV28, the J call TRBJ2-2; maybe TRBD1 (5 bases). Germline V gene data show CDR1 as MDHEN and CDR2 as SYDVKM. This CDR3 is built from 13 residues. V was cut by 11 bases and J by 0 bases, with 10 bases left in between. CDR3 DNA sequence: TGTGCCGCAGAAGGGGCGAACACCGGGGAGCTGTTTTTT. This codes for CAAEGANTGELFF.

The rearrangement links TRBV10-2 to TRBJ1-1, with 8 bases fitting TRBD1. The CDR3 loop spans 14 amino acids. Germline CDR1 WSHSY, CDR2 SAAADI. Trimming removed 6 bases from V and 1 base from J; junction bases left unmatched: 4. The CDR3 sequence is CASSYGQGNTEAFF. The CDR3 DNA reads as TGCGCCAGCAGCTATGGACAGGGGAACACTGAAGCTTTCTTT.

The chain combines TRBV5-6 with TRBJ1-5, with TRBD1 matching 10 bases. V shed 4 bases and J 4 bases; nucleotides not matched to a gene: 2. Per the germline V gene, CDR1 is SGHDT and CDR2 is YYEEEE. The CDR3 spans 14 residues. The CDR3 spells CASSRGQGNQPQHF. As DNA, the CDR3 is TGTGCCAGCAGCAGGGGACAGGGGAATCAGCCCCAGCATTTT.

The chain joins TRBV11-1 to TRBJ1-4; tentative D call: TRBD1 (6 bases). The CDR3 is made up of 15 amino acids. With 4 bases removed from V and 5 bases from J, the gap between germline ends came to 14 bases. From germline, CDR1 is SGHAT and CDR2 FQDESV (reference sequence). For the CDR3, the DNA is TGTGCCAGCAGCTCCCAGCAGGGGTCGAATGAAAAACTGTTTTTT. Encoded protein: CASSSQQGSNEKLFF.

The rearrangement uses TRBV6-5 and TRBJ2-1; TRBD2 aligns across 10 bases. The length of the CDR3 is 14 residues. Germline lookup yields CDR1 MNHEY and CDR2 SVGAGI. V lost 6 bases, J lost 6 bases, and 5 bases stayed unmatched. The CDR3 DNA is TGTGCCAGCAGGTCCGGGACTAGCGTCAATGAGCAGTTCTTC. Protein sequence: CASRSGTSVNEQFF.

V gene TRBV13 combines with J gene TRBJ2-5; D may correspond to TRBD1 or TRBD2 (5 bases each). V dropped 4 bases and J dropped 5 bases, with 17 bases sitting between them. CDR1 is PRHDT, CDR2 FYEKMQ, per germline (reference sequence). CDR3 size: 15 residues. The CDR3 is CASSSQPQGAETQYF. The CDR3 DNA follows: TGTGCCAGCAGCTCTCAGCCTCAGGGAGCGGAGACCCAGTACTTC.

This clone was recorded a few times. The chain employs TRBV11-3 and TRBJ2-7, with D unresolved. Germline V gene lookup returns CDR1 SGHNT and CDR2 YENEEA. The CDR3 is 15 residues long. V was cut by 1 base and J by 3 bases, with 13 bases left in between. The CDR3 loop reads CASSLGPGSGYEQYF. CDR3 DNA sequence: TGTGCCAGCAGCTTAGGCCCCGGAAGTGGCTACGAGCAGTACTTC.